Each of the 22 T cell receptor gamma chains below was sequenced from the same sample in a study of γδ T cells in repeated Plasmodium falciparum infection. Vgamma9/Vdelta2+ and Vdelta2-negative gammadelta T cells were flow-sorted from PBMC for bulk sequencing. With CATT, TCRdb re-called clones from the multiplex PCR reads. Of 25,000 to 35,000 gamma-chain clones detected, approximately 1.4% appear once; the ten largest clones hold roughly a fifth. Sequencing was performed on gamma-delta T cells from blood. The source of these receptors is a pool of human donors (malaria-infected and uninfected, not separated).

Points on this clone: The protein TCRdb lists belongs to a much larger clone and differs from this DNA's translation at residue 5, which points to a read error; the protein shown is made from the DNA. The CDR3 nucleotides read TGTGCCACCTGGAATGCCCCGGATTATTATAAGAAACTCTTT. It translates to CATWNAPDYYKKLF. The rearrangement joins TRGV4 to TRGJ1 or TRGJ2. TCRdb offers no J gene call, so here the DNA was matched to germline to obtain one. Germline CDR1 reads EGSTGY; CDR2 reads YDSYTSSV. The CDR3 length is 14 residues. The ends lost 6 bases at V and 2 bases at J; junction bases unmatched: 10.

Of note for this clone: TCRdb lists the protein of a much larger clone for this DNA, which differs at residue 10, so this is likely a read error; the protein given here is translated from the DNA itself. This chain connects TRGV9 to TRGJP. The J gene is absent in TCRdb and was assigned here via DNA matching to germline. Germline V CDR1 and CDR2: GITISATS, ISYDGTV (reference sequence). The CDR3 totals 18 residues. The CDR3 coding sequence is TGTGCCTTGTGGGAGGGCACCCCTCAAGGGTTGGGCAAAAAAATCAAGGTATTT. Encoded protein: CALWEGTPQGLGKKIKVF.

This clone was observed a few times. The protein in TCRdb stems from a much larger clone and differs at residue 11 from this DNA's translation, likely a read error; here the protein is translated from the DNA. There is no J gene call, but TRGV4 is given as the V gene. The germline V gene encodes CDR1 EGSTGY and CDR2 YDSYTSSV. The CDR3 sequence is 13 residues long. The CDR3, as DNA: TGTGCCACCTGGGATGTTCATTATTATAAGGAACTCTTT. Translating it yields CATWDVHYYKELF.

Turning to this clone: A read error is likely here: a far larger clone is one base away. Within the sample, other DNA sequences also encode this same CDR3. The J gene went uncalled, whereas the V gene is TRGV9. Germline V gene sequence: CDR1 GITISATS, CDR2 ISYDGTV (reference sequence). The CDR3 has 18 residues. The CDR3 sequence: CALWDSNQQELGKKIKVF. The CDR3, as DNA: TGTGCCTTGTGGGACTCAAACCAGCAAGAGTTGGGCAAAAAAATCAAGGTGTTT.

For this clone: TCRdb assigns this DNA the protein of a much larger clone, which departs from its translation at residue 3; this likely reflects a read error, and the protein shown comes from translating the DNA. The chain uses TRGV8 and TRGJ1 or TRGJ2. The V gene's germline CDR1 is VENAVY and CDR2 YDSYNSRV. The length of the CDR3 is 12 residues. Here the CDR3 reads CASWDSPYKKLF. The DNA for the CDR3 is TGTGCCTCCTGGGATAGCCCTTATAAGAAACTCTTT.

The table lists this clone with many counts. TCRdb's protein for this DNA is that of a much larger clone and differs from the translation at residue 8, likely a read error; the protein shown is the DNA translation. The chain uses TRGV9 and TRGJ1 or TRGJ2. Germline V lookup: CDR1 GITISATS, CDR2 ISYDGTV (reference sequence). The length of the CDR3 is 10 residues. The CDR3 DNA reads as TGTGCCTTGAAGTATTATAAGAGACTCTTT. This encodes CALKYYKRLF.

This clone was counted many times. TCRdb's listed protein matches a much larger clone and diverges from this DNA's translation at residue 11, likely through a read error; the protein shown comes from the DNA. The V and J genes are TRGV9 and TRGJ1 or TRGJ2. The CDR3 extends over 15 amino acids. Germline V gives CDR1 GITISATS, CDR2 ISYDGTV (reference sequence). CDR3 in DNA: TGTGCCTTGTGGGAGGTCTCCAGGAATTATTGTAAGAAACTCTTT. Residues: CALWEVSRNYCKKLF.

Notes on this clone: A far larger clone is one nucleotide away, so this likely arose from a read error. Other DNA sequences from this sample encode an identical CDR3 as well. The CDR3 sequence: CALWDGGYYKKLF. CDR3 DNA sequence: TGCGCCTTGTGGGACGGGGGGTATTATAAGAAACTCTTT. V and J are TRGV9 and TRGJ1 or TRGJ2. The CDR3 loop spans 13 amino acids. Per the germline V gene, CDR1 is GITISATS and CDR2 is ISYDGTV (reference sequence).

This clone was seen only a few times. A read error is the likely source, as a far larger clone sits one nucleotide away. This sample includes further DNA sequences coding for the same CDR3. The chain carries TRGV9 and TRGJP. The J gene was not available in TCRdb and was assigned here by matching the DNA to germline segments. This CDR3 comprises 17 residues. Germline V gene lookup returns CDR1 GITISATS and CDR2 ISYDGTV (reference sequence). The CDR3 DNA follows: TGTGCCTTGTGGGAGGCCCCCTCTGAGTTGGGCAAAAAGATCAAGGTATTT. This gives the protein CALWEAPSELGKKIKVF.

This clone showed up many times. TCRdb records a much larger clone's protein for this DNA, with a difference at residue 5 that likely arises from a read error; the protein given is the translation of the DNA. The J gene is TRGJ1 or TRGJ2, the V gene TRGV3. Germline V lookup: CDR1 VTNTFY, CDR2 YDVSTARD (reference sequence). This CDR3 is 11 amino acids long. The CDR3 is CATWGRPGKLF. DNA of the CDR3: TGTGCCACCTGGGGCAGGCCTGGGAAACTCTTT.

This clone was seen many times. The protein that TCRdb holds for this DNA derives from a much larger clone and differs from the translated DNA at residue 3, which likely indicates a read error; the protein shown here is translated from the DNA. CDR3 in amino acids: CASWEVIYYKKLF. DNA for the CDR3: TGTGCCTCGTGGGAGGTTATTTATTATAAGAAACTCTTT. The genes are TRGV9 and TRGJ1 or TRGJ2. Germline matching of the DNA provided the J gene here, since TCRdb leaves it blank. The CDR3 has 13 residues. Germline V gene sequence: CDR1 GITISATS, CDR2 ISYDGTV (reference sequence).

This clone was detected only a few times. TCRdb records a much larger clone's protein for this DNA, with a difference at residue 17 that likely arises from a read error; the protein given is the translation of the DNA. This sequence joins TRGV9 and TRGJP. TCRdb carries no J gene annotation; the J gene was assigned here by matching the DNA with germline. CDR1 and CDR2 from the germline V gene are GITISATS and ISYDGTV (reference sequence). This CDR3 is built from 20 residues. CDR3 region: CALWEVWSLLGELGKKVKVF. The CDR3, as DNA: TGTGCCTTGTGGGAGGTCTGGTCTCTATTAGGAGAGTTGGGCAAAAAAGTCAAGGTATTT.

This clone has a handful of counts. The likely explanation is a read error, given a far larger clone one base away. In the same sample, other DNA sequences code for this CDR3. This chain connects TRGV9 to TRGJ1 or TRGJ2. TCRdb leaves out the J gene; it was filled in here by matching the DNA to germline. The CDR3 length is 13 residues. Germline CDR1 and CDR2: GITISATS and ISYDGTV (reference sequence). CDR3 residues: CALWESHYYKKLF. CDR3 DNA sequence: TGTGCCTTGTGGGAGTCACATTATTACAAGAAACTCTTT.

In its sample, this clone was seen many times. The chain carries TRGV8 and TRGJ1 or TRGJ2. The J gene was not available in TCRdb and was assigned here by matching the DNA to germline segments. The germline V gene has CDR1 VENAVY and CDR2 YDSYNSRV. V dropped 0 bases and J dropped 9; count of bases not matched to a gene: 5. The CDR3 totals 12 residues. The CDR3 sequence: CATWDRLRKKLF. In DNA form, the CDR3 reads TGTGCCACCTGGGATAGGCTTCGTAAGAAACTCTTT.

To note about this clone: A read error likely explains why the TCRdb protein, taken from a much larger clone, differs from this DNA's translation at residue 13; the protein shown is translated from the DNA. CDR3 coding DNA: TGTGCCACCTGGGATACCCGGCCCCAAGGTTCACCTTATGAACCCTATTATAAGAAACTCTTT. This translates into CATWDTRPQGSPYEPYYKKLF. J is TRGJ1 or TRGJ2 and V is TRGV8. Trimming at V came to 2 bases and at J to 4 bases, leaving 29 bases not matched to a gene. The CDR3 loop spans 21 amino acids. Germline CDR1 is VENAVY and CDR2 is YDSYNSRV.

This clone appeared many times. Translating this DNA gives a protein that differs at residue 11 from the TCRdb one, which belongs to a much larger clone; a read error is likely, and the protein shown is this translation. V usage is TRGV9 and J usage is TRGJP. The J gene is absent in TCRdb and was assigned here via DNA matching to germline. Germline loops: CDR1 GITISATS, CDR2 ISYDGTV (reference sequence). There are 14 residues in the CDR3. The CDR3 DNA is TGTGCCTTGTGGGAGAAGCTGGGCAAAAAAACCAAGGTATTT. Its protein is CALWEKLGKKTKVF.

Worth noting for this clone: The mismatch at residues 5 and 7 between this DNA's translation and the TCRdb protein of a much larger clone likely reflects a read error; the protein shown is translated from the DNA. The rearrangement joins TRGV4 to TRGJ1 or TRGJ2. In the absence of a J gene in TCRdb, the DNA was matched to germline to assign it here. CDR1 EGSTGY and CDR2 YDSYTSSV come from the germline V gene. The CDR3 consists of 12 residues. Trimming removed 5 bases from V and 5 bases from J; junction bases left unmatched: 6. CDR3 bases: TGTGCCACCTGGGCACACCATTATAAGAAACTCTTT. The encoded protein is CATWAHHYKKLF.

Concerning this clone: This DNA's translation and the protein TCRdb lists, from a much larger clone, do not match at residue 11, likely due to a read error; the protein shown is translated from the DNA. The chain uses TRGV3 and TRGJ1 or TRGJ2. The J gene, absent from TCRdb, was called here by matching the DNA to germline. Germline-derived CDR1 and CDR2 are VTNTFY and YDVSTARD (reference sequence). V lost 0 bases and J lost 4; bases outside the gene matches: 15. This CDR3 is built from 17 residues. The CDR3 region is CATWDRRQPVKYYKKLF. CDR3 coding DNA: TGTGCCACCTGGGACAGGCGACAGCCCGTGAAGTATTATAAGAAACTCTTT.

This clone has more than one count but fewer than ten. TCRdb shows a much larger clone's protein in place of this DNA's translation, and the two differ at residue 7, likely through a read error; the protein shown is translated from the DNA. J is TRGJP and V is TRGV9. Here the J gene was assigned by germline matching of the DNA, as TCRdb has none. The CDR3 contains 17 residues. In germline, CDR1 is GITISATS, CDR2 ISYDGTV (reference sequence). Trimming removed 2 bases from V and 6 bases from J; junction bases left unmatched: 7. The CDR3 here is CALWEASLELGKKIKVF. The CDR3 coding sequence is TGTGCCTTGTGGGAGGCTTCTTTAGAGTTGGGCAAAAAAATCAAGGTATTT.

As for this clone: TCRdb's protein, taken from a much larger clone, differs from this DNA's translation at residue 11, likely owing to a read error; the protein displayed comes from the DNA. No J gene was named, though the V gene is TRGV9. This CDR3 has 13 residues. Germline V gives CDR1 GITISATS, CDR2 ISYDGTV (reference sequence). CDR3 in DNA: TGTGCCTTGTGGGAGGGACCTTATTATAAGGAACTCTTT. It encodes CALWEGPYYKELF.

This clone was recorded many times. The CDR3 spells CALWEEPDKELGKKIKVF. The CDR3 DNA is TGTGCCTTGTGGGAGGAACCTGATAAAGAGTTGGGCAAAAAAATCAAGGTATTT. J is TRGJP and V is TRGV9. Germline matching of the DNA provided the J gene here, since TCRdb leaves it blank. CDR1 and CDR2 (germline): GITISATS, ISYDGTV (reference sequence). The length of the CDR3 is 18 residues. The V and J ends lost 2 bases and 5 bases, in that order; junction bases with no gene match: 9.

This clone was detected many times. The protein that TCRdb holds for this DNA derives from a much larger clone and differs from the translated DNA at residue 15, which likely indicates a read error; the protein shown here is translated from the DNA. No J gene was assigned, while the V gene was called as TRGV9. The CDR3 runs 17 residues. The V gene's germline CDR1 is GITISATS and CDR2 ISYDGTV (reference sequence). The CDR3 here is CALWEVEEVLGKKIRVF. The CDR3 DNA follows: TGTGCCTTGTGGGAGGTGGAGGAGGTGTTGGGCAAAAAAATCAGGGTATTT.